What follows are 9 T cell receptor beta chains derived from one specimen sequenced in a study of shared clonotypes between healthy human individuals. Assay: immunoSEQ multiplex PCR; the TCRdb copy retains only in-frame clones and omits some. The data contain about 2.1 million clones, just over 90% of them seen just once; the ten biggest clones take up approximately 1.6%. It was CD45RO-negative cells, positively selected for CCR7, that made up naive CD8 cells, with terminally differentiated effector memory CD45RA+ cells excluded. Sequenced material: naive CD8+ T cells from PBMCs. These receptors were taken from a young man in good health. Some clones in this sample may be carry-over from other donors' samples.

In this sample, this clone turned up once. The chain combines TRBV7-9 with TRBJ2-2; the D gene is possibly TRBD1 (6 bases). Germline V gives CDR1 SEHNR, CDR2 FQNEAQ (reference sequence). The CDR3 covers 18 residues. With 1 base removed from V and 0 bases from J, the gap between germline ends came to 15 bases. CDR3 sequence (DNA): TGTGCCAGCAGCTTAGTAGTTCTGGGACATACGAACACCGGGGAGCTGTTTTTT. It codes for CASSLVVLGHTNTGELFF.

The CDR3 nucleotides read TGCAGCGTTACATCCGGGGCTGAAGCTTTCTTT. It translates to CSVTSGAEAFF. The V call is TRBV29-1, the J call TRBJ1-1; D remains ambiguous. Per the germline V gene, CDR1 is SQVTM and CDR2 is ANQGSEA. CDR3 length: 11 residues. V was pared by 5 bases and J by 6 bases, with 10 bases between.

Notes on this clone: One end of the junction is discordant with germline, which a read error may explain. The same CDR3 can be traced to other DNA sequences in this sample. The chain has TRBV11-2 and TRBJ2-7, with 11 bases identical to TRBD2. Germline V gene lookup returns CDR1 SGHAT and CDR2 FQNNGV. The CDR3 covers 15 residues. The CDR3 sequence is CASSLGPGTSGEQYF. CDR3 sequence (DNA): TGCGCCAGCAGCTTAGGGCCCGGGACTAGCGGCGAGCAGTACTTC.

The chain employs TRBV29-1 and TRBJ2-5; possibly TRBD2 for D (6 bases). The CDR3 is 16 residues long. V lost 0 bases to trimming and J lost 5 bases, with 19 bases between them. Germline-derived CDR1 and CDR2 are SQVTM and ANQGSEA. In DNA, the CDR3 is TGCAGCGTTGAAGATCGAAGCTTTGGCGGGAAGGAGACCCAGTACTTC. It specifies CSVEDRSFGGKETQYF.

To note about this clone: Other nucleotide sequences from this sample produce the same CDR3. The chain combines TRBV27 with TRBJ1-1; D is unclear. Germline CDR1 MNHEY, CDR2 SMNVEV (reference sequence). The CDR3 covers 13 residues. Trimming took off 3 bases at V and 4 bases at J, with 9 bases between the two ends. CDR3 in DNA: TGTGCCAGCAGTTTGTTCCGGGGCACTGAAGCTTTCTTT. Translating it yields CASSLFRGTEAFF.

The chain has TRBV11-3 and TRBJ2-5, with 7 nucleotides matching TRBD1. The germline V gene has CDR1 SGHNT and CDR2 YENEEA. Unmatched junction bases numbered 8, after V lost 5 bases and J lost 2 bases. The CDR3 totals 15 residues. The CDR3 protein is CASSPDRAGQETQYF. CDR3 bases: TGTGCCAGCAGCCCCGACAGGGCAGGACAAGAGACCCAGTACTTC.

The V call is TRBV28, the J call TRBJ1-5; 8 positions agree with TRBD1. Per the germline V gene, CDR1 is MDHEN and CDR2 is SYDVKM. Trimming removed 6 bases from V and 16 bases from J; junction bases left unmatched: 8. CDR3 length: 11 residues. The chain's CDR3 is CASSRDRFLHF. CDR3 sequence (DNA): TGTGCCAGCAGCCGGGACAGGTTTCTCCATTTT. Looking up the rest from reference TRBV28 and TRBJ1-5 gives the full variable domain: DVKVTQSSRYLVKRTGEKVFLECVQDMDHENMFWYRQDPGLGLRLIYFSYDVKMKEKGDIPEGYSVSREKKERFSLILESASTNQTSMYLCASSRDRFLHFGDGTRLSIL.

V is TRBV30 and J is TRBJ1-5; 12 bases agree with TRBD1. J gave up 7 bases and V 0 bases, and 10 bases lay outside the gene matches. Germline CDR1 and CDR2: GTSNPN and SVGIG (reference sequence). The CDR3 consists of 17 residues. The CDR3 DNA follows: TGTGCCTGGAGTGTTGCTCTCGGGACAGGGGGCGGGCAGCCCCAGCATTTT. Protein sequence: CAWSVALGTGGGQPQHF.

The chain carries TRBV30 and TRBJ1-1; D ambiguous. V lost 0 bases and J lost 4, with 3 bases in between. From germline, CDR1 is GTSNPN and CDR2 SVGIG (reference sequence). The CDR3 is 11 residues long. The CDR3 sequence: CAWSVSTEAFF. The CDR3 DNA follows: TGTGCCTGGAGTGTAAGCACTGAAGCTTTCTTT.